This passage covers 30 T cell receptor beta chains from one sample sequenced in a study of T cell responses to AZD1222 COVID-19 vaccine (dated by TCRdb to the early 2020s). Library preparation employed the immunoSEQ multiplex PCR assay. This immuneACCESS table, as held by TCRdb, lists in-frame sequences with V and J called but not all clones. Of the missing ones, under half trace to an unresolved V gene in checked studies; the others have no known cause. This sample holds approximately 270,000 clones; approximately 94% were observed only once. The ten largest clones represent roughly 0.5% of the sample. The time point label for this specimen denotes: about 28 days (+/-7) after the second vaccine dose. This material consisted of peripheral blood, taken 28 days after the second AZD1222 dose. The origin of the receptors is an adult who received the AZD1222 COVID-19 vaccine.

This rearrangement joins TRBV2 to TRBJ1-2, with D maybe TRBD1 (5 bases). The CDR3 runs to 11 residues. Germline CDR1 SNHLY, CDR2 FYNNEI. Trimming stripped 8 bases from V and 6 bases from J, with 10 bases between. The CDR3: CASGGGDGYTF. DNA of the CDR3: TGTGCCAGCGGGGGGGGAGATGGCTACACCTTC.

The rearrangement uses TRBV29-1 and TRBJ2-7; D is ambiguous. Trimming pared 4 bases from V and 4 bases from J, leaving 11 bases between. The CDR3 has 12 amino acids. Germline V gives CDR1 SQVTM, CDR2 ANQGSEA. The CDR3, as DNA: TGCAGCGTTGGCCGCGATATATACGAGCAGTACTTC. Translated, it gives CSVGRDIYEQYF.

This chain connects TRBV14 to TRBJ2-7; D not certain. V was pared by 2 bases and J by 6 bases, with 20 bases between. The CDR3 contains 16 residues. Germline V CDR1 and CDR2: SGHDN, FVKESK. CDR3 protein: CASSQKPLPSFIEQYF. The DNA for the CDR3 is TGTGCCAGCAGCCAAAAACCCCTTCCTAGTTTTATCGAGCAGTACTTC.

The sample holds one count of this clone. V gene TRBV11-2 combines with J gene TRBJ2-2; 13 bases are shared with TRBD2. CDR3 size: 15 residues. Germline CDR1 SGHAT, CDR2 FQNNGV. With V trimmed by 3 bases and J by 9 bases, 4 bases remained unmatched. CDR3: CASSFGTSGKRELFF. The CDR3 coding sequence is TGTGCCAGCAGCTTCGGGACTAGCGGGAAAAGGGAGCTGTTTTTT. Looking up the rest from reference TRBV11-2 and TRBJ2-2 gives the full variable domain: EAGVAQSPRYKIIEKRQSVAFWCNPISGHATLYWYQQILGQGPKLLIQFQNNGVVDDSQLPKDRFSAERLKGVDSTLKIQPAKLEDSAVYLCASSFGTSGKRELFFGEGSRLTVL.

The V and J genes are TRBV30 and TRBJ2-7; 8 bases are shared with TRBD1. CDR3 length equals 13 residues. Germline CDR1 GTSNPN, CDR2 SVGIG (reference sequence). V shed 5 bases and J 0 bases; nucleotides not matched to a gene: 3. The CDR3 loop is CAWGQGISYEQYF. In DNA, the CDR3 is TGTGCCTGGGGACAGGGAATCTCCTACGAGCAGTACTTC.

The V call is TRBV9, the J call TRBJ2-3; either TRBD1 or TRBD2 may supply D (6 bases each). Trimming shortened V by 3 bases and J by 4 bases, and 12 bases separated the two germline ends. Germline V CDR1 and CDR2: SGDLS, YYNGEE. The CDR3 is made up of 14 amino acids. The CDR3 nucleotides read TGTGCCAGCAGCGGCGTCCGGGGGCCAGATACGCAGTATTTT. This codes for CASSGVRGPDTQYF. The full variable domain, with the rest looked up from reference TRBV9 and TRBJ2-3, is DSGVTQTPKHLITATGQRVTLRCSPRSGDLSVYWYQQSLDQGLQFLIQYYNGEERAKGNILERFSAQQFPDLHSELNLSSLELGDSALYFCASSGVRGPDTQYFGPGTRLTVL.

The chain combines TRBV7-9 with TRBJ2-7, with 7 bases identical to TRBD2. Germline CDR1 SEHNR, CDR2 FQNEAQ (reference sequence). V lost 5 bases, J lost 1 base, and 17 bases stayed unmatched. This CDR3 is built from 18 residues. The CDR3 protein is CASSPRLSRGRWSYEQYF. The CDR3 DNA reads TGTGCCAGCAGCCCCCGACTGAGTCGCGGGAGATGGTCCTACGAGCAGTACTTC.

The chain recombines TRBV24-1 with TRBJ2-1; TRBD2 matches at 9 bases. From germline, CDR1 is KGHDR and CDR2 SFDVKD. V lost 4 bases, J lost 2 bases, and 5 bases stayed unmatched. The CDR3 extends over 16 amino acids. The chain's CDR3 is CATSDTSGRPYNEQFF. The CDR3 coding sequence is TGTGCCACCAGTGACACAAGCGGGAGGCCCTACAATGAGCAGTTCTTC.

The chain links TRBV6-5 to TRBJ2-7; weak D call: TRBD2 (6 bases). This CDR3 spans 14 amino acids. Per germline, CDR1 MNHEY and CDR2 SVGAGI. V dropped 2 bases and J dropped 3 bases, with 11 bases sitting between them. The CDR3 nucleotides are TGTGCCAGCAGTTACGGCGGGGCTGTCTACGAGCAGTACTTC. It translates to CASSYGGAVYEQYF.

The rearrangement links TRBV5-8 to TRBJ2-7, with D perhaps given as TRBD1 or TRBD2 (6 bases each). Germline V lookup: CDR1 SGHTS, CDR2 YDEGEE. V lost 4 bases and J 2 bases, leaving 13 bases between the germline ends. The CDR3 is 14 residues long. The CDR3 region is CASSTRGAPYEQYF. The CDR3 DNA sequence: TGTGCCAGCAGCACAAGGGGGGCTCCCTACGAGCAGTACTTC.

The chain combines TRBV7-9 with TRBJ1-5; maybe TRBD1 (5 bases). The CDR3 runs to 17 residues. Germline V gene data show CDR1 as SEHNR and CDR2 as FQNEAQ (reference sequence). V gave up 4 bases and J gave up 3 bases, with 19 bases separating them. CDR3 protein: CASSSYTTGFANQPQHF. The CDR3 bases are TGTGCCAGCAGCTCCTACACAACAGGATTTGCCAATCAGCCCCAGCATTTT.

This rearrangement joins TRBV27 to TRBJ1-6, with D maybe TRBD1 (5 bases). This CDR3 is built from 14 residues. Looked up from germline, CDR1 is MNHEY and CDR2 is SMNVEV (reference sequence). V lost 3 bases and J lost 3, with 6 bases in between. The CDR3: CASSFDSYNSPLHF. CDR3 DNA sequence: TGTGCCAGCAGTTTCGACAGCTATAATTCACCCCTCCACTTT.

This clone was recorded a few times. The chain joins TRBV3-1 (or the pseudogene TRBV3-2) to TRBJ1-1, with D unresolved. The germline V and J ends were trimmed by 2 bases and 4 bases, with 11 bases remaining between them. Germline CDR1 reads LGHDT; CDR2 reads YNNKEL (reference sequence). The CDR3 is 14 residues long. CDR3 sequence (DNA): TGTGCCAGCAGCCAAATTGAAGCGGTCACTGAAGCTTTCTTT. This codes for CASSQIEAVTEAFF.

The chain has TRBV7-8 and TRBJ2-2; D is unclear. Trimming removed 1 base at V and 2 bases at J, with 5 bases between. Per the germline V gene, CDR1 is SGHVS and CDR2 is FQNEAQ. This CDR3 contains 14 residues. The CDR3 DNA reads as TGTGCCAGCAGCTTAGGGCGCAACACCGGGGAGCTGTTTTTT. It yields the protein CASSLGRNTGELFF.

The rearrangement joins TRBV29-1 to TRBJ1-5; the match to TRBD1 covers 7 bases. V was pared by 5 bases and J by 3 bases, with 4 bases of the junction left unmatched. Germline loops: CDR1 SQVTM, CDR2 ANQGSEA. This CDR3 comprises 13 residues. CDR3 nucleotide sequence: TGCAGCGTTCGACAGGGAAACAATCAGCCCCAGCATTTT. Translating it yields CSVRQGNNQPQHF.

The genes are TRBV21-1 and TRBJ1-6; the tabulated D call, TRBD1, remains unverified against the DNA. TRBV21-1 is reported as a pseudogene. The length of the CDR3 is 19 residues. CDR3 residues: CASSKMVFLDNCRYSPLHF. In DNA, the CDR3 is TGTGCCAGCAGCAAAATGGTTTTCTTGGACAATTGTCGATACTCACCCCTCCACTTT.

The chain couples TRBV6-5 to TRBJ1-2; TRBD1 matches 7 bases. The CDR3 has 13 residues. V dropped 4 bases and J dropped 6; count of bases not matched to a gene: 5. Per the germline V gene, CDR1 is MNHEY and CDR2 is SVGAGI. The CDR3 region has the DNA TGTGCCAGCAGTTTGACAGGGAATCATGGCTACACCTTC. Protein: CASSLTGNHGYTF.

V gene TRBV5-4 combines with J gene TRBJ1-1; D is unclear. Trimming stripped 6 bases from V and 1 base from J, with 4 bases between. Looked up from germline, CDR1 is SGHNT and CDR2 is YYREEE (reference sequence). This CDR3 comprises 11 residues. The CDR3 sequence: CASKGNTEAFF. In DNA, the CDR3 is TGTGCCAGCAAGGGGAACACTGAAGCTTTCTTT.

V and J are TRBV28 and TRBJ1-1, with D possibly TRBD1 on 6 matching bases. V lost 3 bases, J lost 4 bases, and 12 bases lay in between. CDR1 and CDR2 (germline): MDHEN, SYDVKM. The CDR3 is made up of 14 amino acids. The CDR3 region has the DNA TGTGCCAGCAGTTTCAGGGGATCGGCCACTGAAGCTTTCTTT. This encodes CASSFRGSATEAFF.

The chain joins TRBV28 to TRBJ1-2, with TRBD1 matching 9 bases. After removal of 4 bases from V and 8 bases from J, the junction contained 8 bases not matched to a gene. The CDR3 length is 14 residues. Per germline, CDR1 MDHEN and CDR2 SYDVKM. Here the CDR3 reads CASSSPWTGDGYTF. The CDR3 DNA reads as TGTGCCAGCAGTTCGCCCTGGACAGGGGACGGCTACACCTTC.

The chain is built from TRBV5-5 and TRBJ1-5; possible D gene TRBD1, 6 bases. The CDR3 runs 14 residues. Trimming shortened V by 0 bases and J by 5 bases, and 9 bases separated the two germline ends. Germline CDR1 is SGHKS and CDR2 is YYEKEE (reference sequence). CDR3 in DNA: TGTGCCAGCAGCTTGGCCCAGGGGTATCAGCCCCAGCATTTT. The encoded protein is CASSLAQGYQPQHF.

This chain joins TRBV6-4 and TRBJ1-2, with a possible D match to TRBD1 (6 bases). V was clipped by 4 bases and J by 5 bases, with 14 bases between them. CDR1 and CDR2 from the germline V gene are MRHNA and SNTAGT. This CDR3 is 14 amino acids long. The CDR3 DNA reads as TGTGCCAGCAGTGGCAACAGGGATCCGTATGGCTACACCTTC. Its translation: CASSGNRDPYGYTF.

A few counts support this clone. V usage is TRBV7-2 and J usage is TRBJ2-5; D is ambiguous. Trimming took 7 bases from V and 4 from J, leaving 13 bases between them. The CDR3 covers 13 residues. Looked up from germline, CDR1 is SGHTA and CDR2 is FQGNSA. The DNA for the CDR3 is TGTGCCAGCAACAATAAGTGGCGAGAGACCCAGTACTTC. Protein sequence: CASNNKWRETQYF.

The V and J genes are TRBV5-1 and TRBJ1-2; TRBD1 matches 8 bases. V trimming: 4 bases; J trimming: 6 bases; junction bases outside the gene matches: 8. Germline values: CDR1 SGHRS, CDR2 YFSETQ. The CDR3 has 14 amino acids. DNA for the CDR3: TGCGCCAGCAGCCGCGACAGGGGTTGGGATGGCTACACCTTC. Residues: CASSRDRGWDGYTF.

This chain joins TRBV19 and TRBJ1-3; D is possibly TRBD1 (6 bases). This CDR3 region has 16 residues. Per the germline V gene, CDR1 is LNHDA and CDR2 is SQIVND (reference sequence). Trimming left V 5 bases short and J 0 bases short, with 14 bases between. The DNA of the CDR3 is TGTGCCAGTAGTTCAAGACAGGCTTACTCTGGAAACACCATATATTTT. It translates to CASSSRQAYSGNTIYF.

This chain joins TRBV6-5 and TRBJ1-2; the match to TRBD1 covers 7 bases. With V trimmed by 7 bases and J by 4 bases, 9 bases remained unmatched. This CDR3 contains 14 residues. Germline CDR1 and CDR2: MNHEY and SVGAGI. CDR3 sequence: CASTQVQGPYGYTF. The CDR3 nucleotides read TGTGCCAGCACCCAAGTACAGGGGCCCTATGGCTACACCTTC.

The J gene is TRBJ2-7, the V gene TRBV28; no clear D gene. Germline V lookup: CDR1 MDHEN, CDR2 SYDVKM. The CDR3 has 13 residues. V was shortened by 2 bases and J by 2 bases, with 7 bases between the two germline ends. The chain's CDR3 is CASSLSATYEQYF. The CDR3 bases are TGTGCCAGCAGTTTAAGTGCAACCTACGAGCAGTACTTC.

The V gene is TRBV11-2, the J gene TRBJ2-7; possible D gene TRBD1, 7 bases. The CDR3 totals 14 residues. The ends were cut back, 0 bases at V and 3 bases at J, with 9 bases in the middle. Germline V gene lookup returns CDR1 SGHAT and CDR2 FQNNGV. The CDR3 DNA is TGTGCCAGCAGCTTAGACAGGGGGGTCTACGAGCAGTACTTC. Amino acid sequence: CASSLDRGVYEQYF.

The chain is built from TRBV10-3 and TRBJ1-2; D ambiguous. Germline V CDR1 and CDR2: ENHRY, SYGVKD. The CDR3 is 14 residues long. Trimming left V 6 bases short and J 5 bases short, with 16 bases between. The CDR3 sequence: CAISNVRTIYGYTF. Written as DNA, the CDR3 is TGTGCCATCAGCAACGTCCGGACGATTTATGGCTACACCTTC.

The chain uses TRBV12-3 or TRBV12-4 and TRBJ1-2; D is unresolved. V lost 6 bases to trimming and J lost 3 bases, with 8 bases between them. The CDR3 consists of 12 residues. The CDR3 region has the DNA TGTGCCAGCAGCTGGCAAGACTATGGCTACACCTTC. Residues: CASSWQDYGYTF.